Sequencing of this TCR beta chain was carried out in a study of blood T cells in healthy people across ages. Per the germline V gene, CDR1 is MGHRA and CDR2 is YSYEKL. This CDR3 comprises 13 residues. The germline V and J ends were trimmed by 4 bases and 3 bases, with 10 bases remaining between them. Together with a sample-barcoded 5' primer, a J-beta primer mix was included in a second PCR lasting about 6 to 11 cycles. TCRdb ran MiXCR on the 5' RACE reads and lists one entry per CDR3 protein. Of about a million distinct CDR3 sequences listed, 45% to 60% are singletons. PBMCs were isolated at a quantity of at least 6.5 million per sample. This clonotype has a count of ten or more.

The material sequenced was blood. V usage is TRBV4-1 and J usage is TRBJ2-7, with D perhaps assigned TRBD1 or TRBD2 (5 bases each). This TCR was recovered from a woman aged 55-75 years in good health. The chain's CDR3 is CASSLGDLYEQYF. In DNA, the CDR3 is TGCGCCAGCAGCCTCGGGGACCTCTACGAGCAGTACTTC.